This T cell receptor beta chain was captured in a study of blood T cell repertoires in COVID-19. Germline V lookup: CDR1 SEHNR, CDR2 FQNEAQ (reference sequence). The CDR3 totals 13 residues. Between the trimmed V and J ends, which lost 5 bases and 6 bases, there was a span of 10 bases. Sequencing was performed with immunoSEQ multiplex PCR; in TCRdb, only in-frame clones are kept and a portion is missing. The sample consists of roughly 460,000 clones, roughly 89% of them appearing once. The Seattle patients, enrolled during active infection, were followed longitudinally. The clonotype originates from a man between 18 and 29 years old with COVID-19, enrolled during active disease. The rearrangement joins TRBV7-9 to TRBJ2-2; the D is unclear. Specimen: peripheral blood. Written as DNA, the CDR3 is TGTGCCAGCAGCCTTCCCGGGTCCGGGGAGCTGTTTTTT. Its protein product is CASSLPGSGELFF.